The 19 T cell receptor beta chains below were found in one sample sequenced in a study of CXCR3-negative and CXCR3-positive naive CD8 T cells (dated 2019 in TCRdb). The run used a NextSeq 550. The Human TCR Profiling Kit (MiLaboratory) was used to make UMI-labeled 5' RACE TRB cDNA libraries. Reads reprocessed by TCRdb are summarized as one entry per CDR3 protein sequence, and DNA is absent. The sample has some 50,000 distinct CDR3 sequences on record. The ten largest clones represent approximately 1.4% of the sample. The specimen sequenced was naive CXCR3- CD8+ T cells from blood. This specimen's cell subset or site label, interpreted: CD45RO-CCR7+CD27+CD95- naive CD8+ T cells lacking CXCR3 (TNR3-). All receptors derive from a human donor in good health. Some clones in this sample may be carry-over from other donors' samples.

The CDR3 here is CASSQGGYYNEQFF. This chain links TRBV14 with TRBJ2-1; TCRdb outputs TRBD1, but without DNA this stays unchecked. The CDR3 runs to 14 residues. CDR1 and CDR2 (germline): SGHDN, FVKESK. Together with reference TRBV14 and TRBJ2-1, the CDR3 gives the full variable domain: EAGVTQFPSHSVIEKGQTVTLRCDPISGHDNLYWYRRVMGKEIKFLLHFVKESKQDESGMPNNRFLAERTGGTYSTLKVQPAELEDSGVYFCASSQGGYYNEQFFGPGTRLTVL.

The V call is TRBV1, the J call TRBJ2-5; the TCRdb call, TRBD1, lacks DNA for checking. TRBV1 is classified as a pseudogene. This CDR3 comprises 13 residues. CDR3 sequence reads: CTSSGGPQETQYF.

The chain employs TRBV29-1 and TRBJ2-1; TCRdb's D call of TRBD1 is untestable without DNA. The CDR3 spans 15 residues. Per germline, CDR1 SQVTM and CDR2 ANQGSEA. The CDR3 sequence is CSVEEGVGGRNEQFF.

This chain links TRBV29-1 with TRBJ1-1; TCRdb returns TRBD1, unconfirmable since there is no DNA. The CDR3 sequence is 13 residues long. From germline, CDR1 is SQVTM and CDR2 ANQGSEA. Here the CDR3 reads CSVLEGTGTEAFF. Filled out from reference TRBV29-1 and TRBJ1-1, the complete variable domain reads SAVISQKPSRDICQRGTSLTIQCQVDSQVTMMFWYRQQPGQSLTLIATANQGSEATYESGFVIDKFPISRPNLTFSTLTVSNMSPEDSSIYLCSVLEGTGTEAFFGQGTRLTVV.

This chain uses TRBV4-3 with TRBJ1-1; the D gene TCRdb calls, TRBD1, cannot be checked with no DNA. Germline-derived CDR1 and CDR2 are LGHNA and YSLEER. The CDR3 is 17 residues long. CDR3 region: CASSQDLWTGGNTEAFF.

CDR3 in amino acids: CSVDQDYGYTF. J is TRBJ1-2 and V is TRBV29-1. Looked up from germline, CDR1 is SQVTM and CDR2 is ANQGSEA. The CDR3 covers 11 residues.

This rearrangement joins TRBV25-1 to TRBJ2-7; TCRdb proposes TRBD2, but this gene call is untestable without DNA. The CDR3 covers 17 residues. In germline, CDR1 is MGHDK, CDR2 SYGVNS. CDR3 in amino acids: CASSEYGEGPRSYEQYF.

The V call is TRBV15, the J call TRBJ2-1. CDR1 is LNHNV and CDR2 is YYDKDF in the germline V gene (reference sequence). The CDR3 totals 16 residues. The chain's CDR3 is CATSRELATNYNEQFF.

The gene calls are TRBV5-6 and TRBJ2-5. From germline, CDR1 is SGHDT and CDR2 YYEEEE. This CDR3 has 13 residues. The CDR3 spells CASSLKSGETQYF.

Here the CDR3 reads CSARDPERRPKGQGAAEKLFF. The chain uses TRBV20-1 and TRBJ1-4; the TCRdb D gene call, TRBD1, has no DNA to confirm it. This CDR3 spans 21 amino acids. Germline CDR1 DFQATT, CDR2 SNEGSKA (reference sequence).

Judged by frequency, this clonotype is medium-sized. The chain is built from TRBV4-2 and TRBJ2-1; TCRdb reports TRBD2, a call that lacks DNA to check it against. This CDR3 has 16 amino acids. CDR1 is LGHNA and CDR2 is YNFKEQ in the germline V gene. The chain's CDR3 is CASSQDDTSGGNEQFF.

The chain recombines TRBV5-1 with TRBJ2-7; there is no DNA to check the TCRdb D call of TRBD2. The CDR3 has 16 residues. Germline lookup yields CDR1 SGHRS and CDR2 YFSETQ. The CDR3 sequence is CASSLTSGDASYEQYF.

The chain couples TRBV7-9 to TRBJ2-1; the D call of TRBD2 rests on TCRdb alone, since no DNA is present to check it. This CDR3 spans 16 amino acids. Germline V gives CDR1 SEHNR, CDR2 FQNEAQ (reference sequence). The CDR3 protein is CASSLGTVGEGDEQFF.

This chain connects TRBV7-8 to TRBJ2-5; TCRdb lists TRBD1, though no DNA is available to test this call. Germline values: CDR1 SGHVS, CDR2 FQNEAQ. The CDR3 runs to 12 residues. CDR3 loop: CAIAWGPETQYF.

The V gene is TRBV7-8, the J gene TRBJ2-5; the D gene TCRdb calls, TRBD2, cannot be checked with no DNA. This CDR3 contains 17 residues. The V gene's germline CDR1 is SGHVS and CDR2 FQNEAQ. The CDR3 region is CASSRPGGGGAVETQYF.

The CDR3 spells CASSQEAGLTGDPVSYEQYF. The chain joins TRBV4-3 to TRBJ2-7; TCRdb's D call of TRBD1 is untestable without DNA. Germline V CDR1 and CDR2: LGHNA, YSLEER. The CDR3 runs 20 residues.

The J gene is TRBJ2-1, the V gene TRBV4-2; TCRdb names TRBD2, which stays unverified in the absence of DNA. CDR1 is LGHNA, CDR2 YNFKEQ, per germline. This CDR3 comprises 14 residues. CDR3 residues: CASSQGQEVNEQFF.

CDR3 amino acids: CASSFQGGQGVNTGELFF. V and J are TRBV28 and TRBJ2-2; TCRdb gives TRBD1 as the D gene, but with no DNA this cannot be confirmed. Germline values: CDR1 MDHEN, CDR2 SYDVKM. The CDR3 totals 18 residues.

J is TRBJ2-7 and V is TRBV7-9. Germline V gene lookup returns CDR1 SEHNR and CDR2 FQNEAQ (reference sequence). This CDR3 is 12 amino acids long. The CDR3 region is CASGLAGDEQYF. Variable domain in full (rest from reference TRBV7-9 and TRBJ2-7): DTGVSQNPRHKITKRGQNVTFRCDPISEHNRLYWYRQTLGQGPEFLTYFQNEAQLEKSRLLSDRFSAERPKGSFSTLEIQRTEQGDSAMYLCASGLAGDEQYFGPGTRLTVT.